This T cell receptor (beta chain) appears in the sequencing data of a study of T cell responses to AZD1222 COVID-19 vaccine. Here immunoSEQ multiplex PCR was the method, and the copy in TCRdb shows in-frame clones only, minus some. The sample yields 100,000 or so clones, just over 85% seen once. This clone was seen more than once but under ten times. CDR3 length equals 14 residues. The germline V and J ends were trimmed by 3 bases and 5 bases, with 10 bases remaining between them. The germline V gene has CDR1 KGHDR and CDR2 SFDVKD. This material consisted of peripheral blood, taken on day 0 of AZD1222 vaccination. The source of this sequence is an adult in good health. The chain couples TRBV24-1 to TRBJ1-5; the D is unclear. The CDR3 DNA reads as TGTGCCACCAGTGATCCTCAAGCCTATCAGCCCCAGCATTTT. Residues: CATSDPQAYQPQHF.